This T cell receptor beta chain was captured by sequencing in a study of T and B cells in COVID-19 patients. Study-level background: Blood was sampled from COVID-19 patients who were either actively infected or recovered. In the active-infection cohort, 18 of 20 patients had comorbidities linked to unfavorable COVID-19 outcome. Study-wide results and limits: Patients with COVID-19 reportedly showed strongly skewed T cell receptor beta variable and joining gene usage. Clonality of TRB repertoires was high in active COVID-19; recovery brought above-healthy diversity and richness.

TRB rearrangements were amplified by multiplex PCR with BIOMED2 TRB-A/B primers. TCRdb reprocessed the multiplex PCR reads via MiXCR and lists one record per CDR3 protein. The profile shows some 780 distinct CDR3 sequences, around a fifth of them singletons. By sample share, this clonotype is medium-sized (0.01 to 0.1%). The antigen remains undetermined. Trimming removed 1 base from V and 7 bases from J; junction bases left unmatched: 9. The CDR3 runs 15 residues. CDR1 MNHNS and CDR2 SASEGT come from the germline V gene. TRB was amplified from around 250-500 ng of blood genomic DNA. The sequenced material came from blood. This chain links TRBV6-1 with TRBJ1-2; 7 positions agree with TRBD1. The sequence was obtained from a human donor with active COVID-19. CDR3 amino acids: CASSEDRGWGGGYTF. The CDR3 DNA reads as TGTGCCAGCAGTGAAGACAGGGGCTGGGGGGGTGGCTACACCTTC.